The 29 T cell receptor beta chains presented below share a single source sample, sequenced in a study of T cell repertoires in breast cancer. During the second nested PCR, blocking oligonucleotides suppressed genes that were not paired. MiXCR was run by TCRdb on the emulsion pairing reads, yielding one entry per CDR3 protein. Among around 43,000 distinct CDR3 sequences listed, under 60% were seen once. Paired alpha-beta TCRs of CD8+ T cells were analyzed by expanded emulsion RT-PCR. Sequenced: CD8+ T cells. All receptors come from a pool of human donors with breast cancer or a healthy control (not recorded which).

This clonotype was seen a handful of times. The CDR3 DNA reads as TGCGCCAGCAGCCAAGATTCGCCAGCTCGAGCTTTCTTT. Residues: CASSQDSPARAFF. The chain recombines TRBV4-1 with TRBJ1-1; D call uncertain. This CDR3 has 13 residues. Germline V gene data show CDR1 as MGHRA and CDR2 as YSYEKL. V was clipped by 0 bases and J by 10 bases, with 12 bases between them.

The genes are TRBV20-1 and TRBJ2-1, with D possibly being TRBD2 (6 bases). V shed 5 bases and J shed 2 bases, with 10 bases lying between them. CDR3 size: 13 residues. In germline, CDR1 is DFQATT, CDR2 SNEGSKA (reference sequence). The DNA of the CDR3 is TGCAGTGCTCTAGCGAGAGCCTACAATGAGCAGTTCTTC. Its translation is CSALARAYNEQFF.

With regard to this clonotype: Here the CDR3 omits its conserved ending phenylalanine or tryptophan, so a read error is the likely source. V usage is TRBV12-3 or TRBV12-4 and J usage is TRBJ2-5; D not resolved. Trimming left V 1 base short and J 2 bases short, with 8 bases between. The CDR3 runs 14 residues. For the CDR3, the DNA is TGTGCCAGCAGTTTAGGTACCGCTCAAGAGACCCAGTACCTC. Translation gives CASSLGTAQETQYL.

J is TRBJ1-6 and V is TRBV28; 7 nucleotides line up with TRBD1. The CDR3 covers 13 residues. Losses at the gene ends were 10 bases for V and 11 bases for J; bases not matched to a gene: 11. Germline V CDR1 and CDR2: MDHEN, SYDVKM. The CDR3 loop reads CAIGDRDNPPLHF. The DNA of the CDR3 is TGTGCCATCGGCGACAGGGACAATCCACCCCTCCACTTT.

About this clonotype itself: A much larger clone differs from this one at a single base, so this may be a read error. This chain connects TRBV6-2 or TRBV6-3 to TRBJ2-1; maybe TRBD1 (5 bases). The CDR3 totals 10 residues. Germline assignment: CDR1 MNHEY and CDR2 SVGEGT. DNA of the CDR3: TGTGCCAGCAGGGACAATGAGCAGTCCTTC. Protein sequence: CASRDNEQSF.

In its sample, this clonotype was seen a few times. CDR3 in DNA: TGTGCCAGCAGCTCTGCGGCTGGGGCGGGACTGGCTACGCAGTATTTT. Amino acid sequence: CASSSAAGAGLATQYF. The chain joins TRBV5-4 to TRBJ2-3; D possibly corresponds to TRBD2 (6 bases). Germline assignment: CDR1 SGHNT and CDR2 YYREEE (reference sequence). The CDR3 loop spans 16 amino acids. The V and J ends lost 3 bases and 8 bases respectively, with 22 bases between them.

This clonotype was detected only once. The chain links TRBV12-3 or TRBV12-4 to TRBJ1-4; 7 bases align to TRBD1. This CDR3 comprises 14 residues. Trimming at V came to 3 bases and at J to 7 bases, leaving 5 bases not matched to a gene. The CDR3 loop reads CASSFRGGPEKLFF. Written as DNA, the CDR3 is TGTGCCAGCAGTTTCAGAGGGGGCCCTGAAAAACTGTTTTTT.

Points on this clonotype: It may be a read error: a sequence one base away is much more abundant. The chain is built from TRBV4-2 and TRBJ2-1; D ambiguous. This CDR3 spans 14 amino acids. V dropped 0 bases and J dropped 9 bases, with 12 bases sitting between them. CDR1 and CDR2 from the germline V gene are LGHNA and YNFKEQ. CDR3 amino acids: CASSQDSRVGEQFF. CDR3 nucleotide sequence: TGTGCCAGCAGCCAAGATTCCAGAGTAGGTGAGCAGTTCTTC.

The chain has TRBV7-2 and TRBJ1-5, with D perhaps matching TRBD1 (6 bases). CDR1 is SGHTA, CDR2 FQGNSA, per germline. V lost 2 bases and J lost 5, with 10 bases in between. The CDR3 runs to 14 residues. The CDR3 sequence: CASSLKGGDQPQHF. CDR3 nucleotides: TGTGCCAGCAGCTTAAAAGGGGGAGATCAGCCCCAGCATTTT.

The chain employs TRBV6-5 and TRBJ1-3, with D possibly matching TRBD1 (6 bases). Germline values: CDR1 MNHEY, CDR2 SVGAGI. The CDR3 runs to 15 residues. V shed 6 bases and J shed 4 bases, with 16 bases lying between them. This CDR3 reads CASSPRGGGGNTIYF. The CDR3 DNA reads TGTGCCAGCAGCCCCAGAGGGGGGGGCGGAAACACCATATATTTT.

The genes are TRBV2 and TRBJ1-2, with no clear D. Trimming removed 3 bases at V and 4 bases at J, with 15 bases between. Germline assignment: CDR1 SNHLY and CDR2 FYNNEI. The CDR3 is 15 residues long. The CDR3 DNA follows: TGTGCCAGCAGTGACGCCGAAGGAGATAGCTATGGCTACACCTTC. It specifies CASSDAEGDSYGYTF.

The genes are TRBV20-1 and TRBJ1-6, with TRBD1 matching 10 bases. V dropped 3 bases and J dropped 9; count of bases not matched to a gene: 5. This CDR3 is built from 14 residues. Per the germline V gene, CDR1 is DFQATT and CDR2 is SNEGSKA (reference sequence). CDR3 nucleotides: TGCAGTGCTAGGACAGGGGGCGCGGGTTCACCCCTCCACTTT. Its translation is CSARTGGAGSPLHF.

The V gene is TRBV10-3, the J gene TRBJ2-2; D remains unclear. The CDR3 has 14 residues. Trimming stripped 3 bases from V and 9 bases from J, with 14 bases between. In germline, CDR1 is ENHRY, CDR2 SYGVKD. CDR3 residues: CAISEWTEPRELFF. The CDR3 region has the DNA TGTGCCATCAGTGAATGGACCGAACCCCGGGAGCTGTTTTTT.

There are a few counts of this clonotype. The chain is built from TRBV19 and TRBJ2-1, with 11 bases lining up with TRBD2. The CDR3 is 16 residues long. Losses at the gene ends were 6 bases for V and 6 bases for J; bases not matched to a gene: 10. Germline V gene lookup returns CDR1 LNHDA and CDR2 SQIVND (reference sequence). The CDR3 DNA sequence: TGTGCCAGTAGCTTAACCCCTGGGACTAGCGGCAATGAGCAGTTCTTC. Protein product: CASSLTPGTSGNEQFF.

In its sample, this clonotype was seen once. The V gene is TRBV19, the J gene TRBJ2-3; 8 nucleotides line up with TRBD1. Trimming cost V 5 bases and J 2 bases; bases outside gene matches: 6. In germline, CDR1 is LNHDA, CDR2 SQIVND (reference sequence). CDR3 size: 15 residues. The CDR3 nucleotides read TGTGCCAGTAGTTCGGGACAGGTAATCACAGATACGCAGTATTTT. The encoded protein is CASSSGQVITDTQYF.

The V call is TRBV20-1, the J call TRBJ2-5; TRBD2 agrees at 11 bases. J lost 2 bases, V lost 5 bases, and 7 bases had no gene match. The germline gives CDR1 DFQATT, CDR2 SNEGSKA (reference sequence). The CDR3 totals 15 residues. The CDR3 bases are TGCAGTGCTCAGACTAGCGGGGAGGTTCAAGAGACCCAGTACTTC. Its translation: CSAQTSGEVQETQYF.

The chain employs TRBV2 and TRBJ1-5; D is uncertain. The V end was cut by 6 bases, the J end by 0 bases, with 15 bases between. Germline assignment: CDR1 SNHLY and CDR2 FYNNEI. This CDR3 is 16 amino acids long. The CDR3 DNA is TGTGCCAGCAGGGGAGGCTCAACAGATAGCAATCAGCCCCAGCATTTT. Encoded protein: CASRGGSTDSNQPQHF.

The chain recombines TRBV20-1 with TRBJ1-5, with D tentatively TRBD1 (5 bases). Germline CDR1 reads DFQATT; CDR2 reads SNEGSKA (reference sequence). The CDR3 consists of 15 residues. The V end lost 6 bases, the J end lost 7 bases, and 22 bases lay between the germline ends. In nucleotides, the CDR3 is TGCAGTGCAGAGGCAGGGCAGACTTCGGAACAGCCCCAGCATTTT. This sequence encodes CSAEAGQTSEQPQHF.

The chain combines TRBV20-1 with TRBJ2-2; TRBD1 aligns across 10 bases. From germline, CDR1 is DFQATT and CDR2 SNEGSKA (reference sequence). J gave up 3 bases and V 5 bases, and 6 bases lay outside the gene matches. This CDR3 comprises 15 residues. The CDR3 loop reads CSAPSGTGDTGELFF. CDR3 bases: TGCAGTGCTCCCTCCGGGACAGGGGACACCGGGGAGCTGTTTTTT.

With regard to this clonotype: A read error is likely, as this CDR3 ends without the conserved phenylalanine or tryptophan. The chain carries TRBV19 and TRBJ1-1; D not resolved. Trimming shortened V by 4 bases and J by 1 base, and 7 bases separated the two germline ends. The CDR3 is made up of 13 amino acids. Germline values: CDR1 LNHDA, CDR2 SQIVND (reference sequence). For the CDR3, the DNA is TGTGCCAGTAGTAGATGGGAGAACACTGAAGCTTTCGTT. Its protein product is CASSRWENTEAFV.

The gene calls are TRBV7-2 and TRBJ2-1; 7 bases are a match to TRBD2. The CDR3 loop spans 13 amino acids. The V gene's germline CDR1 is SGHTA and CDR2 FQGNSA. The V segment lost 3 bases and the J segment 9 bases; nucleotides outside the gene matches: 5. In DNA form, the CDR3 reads TGTGCCAGCAGCTTTTTAGCGGGCGCTGAGCAGTTCTTC. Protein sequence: CASSFLAGAEQFF.

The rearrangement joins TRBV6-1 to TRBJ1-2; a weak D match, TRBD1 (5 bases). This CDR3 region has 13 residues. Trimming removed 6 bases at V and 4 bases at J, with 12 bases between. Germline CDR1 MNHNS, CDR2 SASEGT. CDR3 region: CASSPGAPYGYTF. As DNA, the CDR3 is TGTGCCAGCAGCCCCGGGGCACCCTATGGCTACACCTTC.

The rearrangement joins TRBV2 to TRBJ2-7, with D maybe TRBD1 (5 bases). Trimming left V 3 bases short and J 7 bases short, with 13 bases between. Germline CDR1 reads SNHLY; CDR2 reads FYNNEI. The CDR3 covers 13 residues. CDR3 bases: TGTGCCAGCAGTGAGAGCAGGGTAGGAGAGCAGTACTTC. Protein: CASSESRVGEQYF.

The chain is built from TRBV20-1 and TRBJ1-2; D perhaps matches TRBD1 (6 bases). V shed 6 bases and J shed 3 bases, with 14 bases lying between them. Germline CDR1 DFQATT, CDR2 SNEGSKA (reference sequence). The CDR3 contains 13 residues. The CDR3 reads CSAEDRLDYGYTF. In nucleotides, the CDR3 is TGCAGTGCAGAAGACAGGTTAGACTATGGCTACACCTTC.

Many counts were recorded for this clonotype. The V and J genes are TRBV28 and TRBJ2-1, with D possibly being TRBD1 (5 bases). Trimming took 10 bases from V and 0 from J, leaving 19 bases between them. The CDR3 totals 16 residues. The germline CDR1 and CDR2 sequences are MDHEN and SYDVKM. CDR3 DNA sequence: TGTGCCATCATATCCCTCGACAGTAACTCCTACAATGAGCAGTTCTTC. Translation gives CAIISLDSNSYNEQFF. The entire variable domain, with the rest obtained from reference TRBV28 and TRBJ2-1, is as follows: DVKVTQSSRYLVKRTGEKVFLECVQDMDHENMFWYRQDPGLGLRLIYFSYDVKMKEKGDIPEGYSVSREKKERFSLILESASTNQTSMYLCAIISLDSNSYNEQFFGPGTRLTVL.

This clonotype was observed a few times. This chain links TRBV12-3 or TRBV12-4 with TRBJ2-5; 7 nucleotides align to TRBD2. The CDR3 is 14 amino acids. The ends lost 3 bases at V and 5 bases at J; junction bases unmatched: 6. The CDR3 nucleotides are TGTGCCAGCAGTTTGACTAGCTCCATGGAGACCCAGTACTTC. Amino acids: CASSLTSSMETQYF.

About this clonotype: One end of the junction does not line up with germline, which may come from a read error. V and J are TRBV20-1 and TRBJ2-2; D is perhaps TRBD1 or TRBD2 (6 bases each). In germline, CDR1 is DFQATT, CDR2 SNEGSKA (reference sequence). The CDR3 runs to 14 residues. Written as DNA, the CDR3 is TGCAGTACTAGGGCAGGGGCCAGCACCGGGGGGCTGTTTTTT. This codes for CSTRAGASTGGLFF.

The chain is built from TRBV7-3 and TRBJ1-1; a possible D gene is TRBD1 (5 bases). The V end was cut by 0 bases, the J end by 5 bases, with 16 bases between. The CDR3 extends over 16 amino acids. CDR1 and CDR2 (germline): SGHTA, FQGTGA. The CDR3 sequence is CASSLTTWGEGTEAFF. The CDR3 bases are TGTGCCAGCAGCTTAACGACTTGGGGGGAGGGAACTGAAGCTTTCTTT.

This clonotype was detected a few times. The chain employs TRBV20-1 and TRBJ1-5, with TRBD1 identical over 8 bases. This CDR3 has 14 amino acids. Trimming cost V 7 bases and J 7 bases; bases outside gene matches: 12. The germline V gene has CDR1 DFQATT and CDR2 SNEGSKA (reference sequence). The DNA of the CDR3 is TGCAGTGTCAGTAGGCAGGGGGCACGGCAGCCCCAGCATTTT. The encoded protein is CSVSRQGARQPQHF.